This T cell receptor beta chain appears in the sequencing data of a study of T-cell memory formation after mild COVID-19. Study at large: TCR clusters were mostly confined to one donor each. Broader study findings: Among CD4+ contracting clones, most were CM and EM, and CD8+ ones EMRA. Certain responding clones were present in pre-infection memory, suggesting participation of cross-reactive memory. Contracting clones, day 15 to 85, had balanced CD4/CD8, and later expanders favored CD4+.

TCRdb reprocessed the 5' RACE reads via MiXCR and lists one record per CDR3 protein. The sample holds 450,000 to 650,000 distinct CDR3 sequences; 18% are singletons and the top ten take about 12%. The V and J ends lost 4 bases and 4 bases respectively, with 13 bases between them. Germline lookup yields CDR1 SGDLS and CDR2 YYNGEE. The CDR3 length is 14 residues. In the case of this clonotype: Its specificity is not known.

The sample consisted of PBMCs or a T cell subset sorted from them (not recorded which). The clonotype originates from an adult woman who had mild COVID-19 (a few samples of this study predate the infection). Cell type and time point are not known. The gene calls are TRBV9 and TRBJ2-3; D ambiguous. CDR3 nucleotide sequence: TGTGCCAGCAGCTTAAATAGCCTCGCAGATACGCAGTATTTT. This gives the protein CASSLNSLADTQYF.